The 12 T cell receptor beta chains below come from one sample, sequenced in a study of blood T cells in healthy people across ages. Alongside a J-beta primer mix, a sample-barcoded 5' primer served in a second PCR lasting about 7 to 12 cycles. TCRdb used MiXCR to reprocess the 5' RACE reads, holding one entry per CDR3 protein. This sample has about 1.8 million distinct CDR3 sequences, with around half found just once. Material for sequencing was blood. These receptors all stem from a woman between 35 and 50 years old in good health.

This clonotype was counted a few times. The chain combines TRBV18 with TRBJ2-4; D possibly corresponds to TRBD2 (6 bases). The J call may be incorrect, as the DNA end agrees better with TRBJ2-7. Germline CDR1 reads KGHSH; CDR2 reads LQKENI. The CDR3 length is 15 residues. CDR3 region: CASSPPGGEGSEQYF. DNA of the CDR3: TGTGCCAGCTCACCACCGGGGGGAGAAGGTAGCGAGCAGTACTTC.

The chain uses TRBV4-2 and TRBJ2-5; tentative D call: TRBD2 (5 bases). Per germline, CDR1 LGHNA and CDR2 YNFKEQ. The CDR3 is made up of 14 amino acids. The V and J ends lost 0 bases and 11 bases respectively, with 16 bases between them. Here the CDR3 reads CASSQDSAYNEQYF. In DNA form, the CDR3 reads TGTGCCAGCAGCCAAGATAGCGCTTACAATGAGCAGTACTTC.

V gene TRBV25-1 combines with J gene TRBJ2-3; D is ambiguous. The germline V gene has CDR1 MGHDK and CDR2 SYGVNS. This CDR3 comprises 14 residues. The V and J ends lost 11 bases and 3 bases respectively, with 18 bases between them. The CDR3 nucleotides are TGTGCCGGCACCCGAGAGGCGTGGACAGATACGCAGTATTTT. The encoded protein is CAGTREAWTDTQYF.

This clonotype was counted many times. The genes are TRBV11-2 and TRBJ2-5; TRBD2 might be the D (5 bases). V was shortened by 0 bases and J by 7 bases, with 6 bases between the two germline ends. CDR3 length: 12 amino acids. Per germline, CDR1 SGHAT and CDR2 FQNNGV. The CDR3 loop is CASSLDRGTQYF. CDR3 bases: TGTGCCAGCAGCTTAGATCGGGGGACCCAGTACTTC.

This clonotype turned up a few times. The genes are TRBV12-3 or TRBV12-4 and TRBJ2-7; 9 bases map to TRBD1. The ends lost 7 bases at V and 2 bases at J; junction bases unmatched: 6. The CDR3 covers 14 residues. The CDR3 DNA reads TGTGCCAGCACACGGGACAGGGTGGCCTACGAGCAGTACTTC. Protein sequence: CASTRDRVAYEQYF.

The chain recombines TRBV4-3 with TRBJ2-1; TRBD1 or TRBD2 may be the D gene (5 bases each). V was trimmed by 4 bases and J by 7 bases, leaving 23 bases between them. The CDR3 loop spans 17 amino acids. Germline V lookup: CDR1 LGHNA, CDR2 YSLEER. DNA for the CDR3: TGCGCCAGCAGCCCCCGGGACGTTGGGGTGGTTGGGAATGAGCAGTTCTTC. This translates into CASSPRDVGVVGNEQFF.

The chain uses TRBV29-1 and TRBJ1-1; D possibly corresponds to TRBD1 (6 bases). V dropped 3 bases and J dropped 0 bases, with 14 bases sitting between them. Germline values: CDR1 SQVTM, CDR2 ANQGSEA. The CDR3 spans 15 residues. DNA for the CDR3: TGCAGCGTTGAGTCGCAGGGGAGGGTGAACACTGAAGCTTTCTTT. This translates into CSVESQGRVNTEAFF.

The chain carries TRBV20-1 and TRBJ2-5; 13 bases are a match to TRBD2. CDR3 length: 16 amino acids. J was trimmed by 7 bases and V by 6 bases; bases with no gene match: 14. Per the germline V gene, CDR1 is DFQATT and CDR2 is SNEGSKA (reference sequence). This chain's CDR3 is CSAHVGGTSGTWTQYF. Written as DNA, the CDR3 is TGCAGTGCGCACGTCGGAGGGACTAGCGGGACTTGGACCCAGTACTTC.

This chain connects TRBV12-3 or TRBV12-4 to TRBJ2-2; D gene ambiguous. Trimming left V 5 bases short and J 4 bases short, with 11 bases between. The CDR3 has 14 amino acids. The CDR3 loop is CASSPILRTGELFF. The CDR3 coding sequence is TGTGCCAGCAGTCCCATTCTGCGCACCGGGGAGCTGTTTTTT.

V usage is TRBV27 and J usage is TRBJ2-5, with 8 bases aligning to TRBD1. Germline CDR1 is MNHEY and CDR2 is SMNVEV (reference sequence). The CDR3 is 14 residues long. The V and J ends lost 4 bases and 11 bases, in that order; junction bases with no gene match: 12. In nucleotides, the CDR3 is TGTGCCAGCAGTTCCCGGGACAGGAACGGTGAGCAGTACTTC. It specifies CASSSRDRNGEQYF.

The chain joins TRBV6-5 to TRBJ2-5; D is ambiguous. The CDR3 extends over 13 amino acids. Germline V CDR1 and CDR2: MNHEY, SVGAGI. V was clipped by 2 bases and J by 1 base, with 5 bases between them. The CDR3 protein is CASSYGIQETQYF. For the CDR3, the DNA is TGTGCCAGCAGTTACGGAATCCAAGAGACCCAGTACTTC.

Here the CDR3 DNA reads TGTGCCAGCAGCATACAGGGGGGGAATGAAAAACTGTTTTTT. Amino acid sequence: CASSIQGGNEKLFF. The chain carries TRBV9 and TRBJ1-4; 8 nucleotides line up with TRBD1. CDR1 SGDLS and CDR2 YYNGEE come from the germline V gene. V shed 4 bases and J 5 bases; nucleotides not matched to a gene: 4. This CDR3 has 14 amino acids.